The present entry profiles one TCR beta chain with its context. The source of the sample is a study of blood T cell repertoires in COVID-19. Study-level information: The samples span acute and convalescent COVID-19 from the United States, Italy and Spain. Sources were T cells, B-cell-depleted T cells, or PBMCs; the material itself was cDNA or gDNA.

The authors' processing: Estimation of nucleated cell counts was performed using reference gene primer amplification. The table came from immunoSEQ multiplex PCR; TCRdb's copy has only in-frame clones and leaves some out. V, J and clone size are those of that table, while D and trimming were read from the DNA. The sample comprises about 26,000 clones, about nine tenths of which are singletons, and roughly 12% rests with the top ten. The length of the CDR3 is 13 residues. Trimming shortened V by 9 bases and J by 4 bases, and 15 bases separated the two germline ends. CDR1 and CDR2 from the germline V gene are LNHDA and SQIVND (reference sequence).

V usage is TRBV19 and J usage is TRBJ1-2; a weak D match, TRBD1 (6 bases). This receptor was taken from a human donor in a cohort sampled during active COVID-19. The donor label of this sample is uncertain. The sample was peripheral blood. Here the CDR3 reads CASLDRPSYGYTF. The CDR3, as DNA: TGTGCCAGCCTGGACAGACCCAGCTATGGCTACACCTTC.